The 21 T cell receptor beta chains listed next were all sequenced from one sample in a study of shared clonotypes between healthy human individuals. Sequencing was performed with immunoSEQ multiplex PCR; in TCRdb, only in-frame clones are kept and a portion is missing. The sample consists of around 720,000 clones, 73% of them appearing once. The sequenced sample consisted of memory CD4+ T cells sorted from blood. Regarding subset: CD45RA-negative fraction. The receptors originated from a woman in her thirties in good health.

As regards this clone: This clone may be a read error of a much larger clone one base away. Other nucleotide sequences from this sample produce the same CDR3. In DNA, the CDR3 is TGCGCCAGCAGCCAAGACTCGAGCTCCTACAATGAGCAGTTCTTC. Its protein is CASSQDSSSYNEQFF. The chain combines TRBV4-1 with TRBJ2-1; no firm D call. The germline V and J ends were trimmed by 0 bases and 0 bases, with 6 bases remaining between them. The CDR3 covers 15 residues. The germline CDR1 and CDR2 sequences are MGHRA and YSYEKL.

The sample holds a few counts of this clone. The sample holds other DNA sequences that translate to the same CDR3. This chain links TRBV7-3 with TRBJ2-1; perhaps D is TRBD1 or TRBD2 (7 bases each). V was pared by 5 bases and J by 4 bases, with 15 bases between. Looked up from germline, CDR1 is SGHTA and CDR2 is FQGTGA. This CDR3 region has 15 residues. The CDR3 region has the DNA TGTGCCAGCAGCCCCCAGCGGGACAGTTACAATGAGCAGTTCTTC. It is translated as CASSPQRDSYNEQFF. The variable domain in full, with the rest retrieved from reference TRBV7-3 and TRBJ2-1, is GAGVSQTPSNKVTEKGKYVELRCDPISGHTALYWYRQSLGQGPEFLIYFQGTGAADDSGLPNDRFFAVRPEGSVSTLKIQRTERGDSAVYLCASSPQRDSYNEQFFGPGTRLTVL.

Worth noting for this clone: This specimen includes other DNA sequences encoding the same CDR3. The chain combines TRBV5-1 with TRBJ2-7; D tentatively fits TRBD1 or TRBD2 (7 bases each). Looked up from germline, CDR1 is SGHRS and CDR2 is YFSETQ. The V gene lost 4 bases and the J gene lost 3 bases, with 11 bases spanning the gap. The CDR3 length is 13 residues. This CDR3 reads CASSSGTVYEQYF. The CDR3 DNA is TGCGCCAGCAGCAGCGGGACAGTCTACGAGCAGTACTTC.

The chain carries TRBV7-9 and TRBJ2-2; TRBD1 agrees at 9 bases. CDR3 length: 17 amino acids. Germline CDR1 reads SEHNR; CDR2 reads FQNEAQ (reference sequence). The V gene end was trimmed by 2 bases and the J gene end by 4 bases; junction bases not matched to a gene: 8. CDR3 protein: CASSLRDRDSGTGELFF. As DNA, the CDR3 is TGTGCCAGCAGCTTACGGGACAGGGATAGTGGCACCGGGGAGCTGTTTTTT. Based on the CDR3 plus reference TRBV7-9 and TRBJ2-2, the full variable domain is DTGVSQNPRHKITKRGQNVTFRCDPISEHNRLYWYRQTLGQGPEFLTYFQNEAQLEKSRLLSDRFSAERPKGSFSTLEIQRTEQGDSAMYLCASSLRDRDSGTGELFFGEGSRLTVL.

This rearrangement joins TRBV7-2 to TRBJ2-3, with 8 nucleotides matching TRBD1. Germline CDR1 and CDR2: SGHTA and FQGNSA. J gave up 1 base and V 6 bases, and 6 bases lay outside the gene matches. The CDR3 spans 15 residues. The CDR3 DNA sequence: TGTGCCAGCAGACCACAGGGGGTCGGCACAGATACGCAGTATTTT. Translating it yields CASRPQGVGTDTQYF.

V is TRBV29-1 and J is TRBJ2-5; D is perhaps TRBD1 (5 bases). The J call could be wrong; TRBJ2-7 is a better fit for the DNA end. CDR3 length equals 13 residues. Germline V lookup: CDR1 SQVTM, CDR2 ANQGSEA. This CDR3 is CSVETSRAYEQYF. The CDR3 nucleotides read TGCAGCGTTGAAACCAGCAGGGCCTACGAGCAGTACTTC.

This clone has just one count. The V and J genes are TRBV2 and TRBJ1-4; no clear D gene. The V end lost 6 bases, the J end lost 5 bases, and 10 bases lay between the germline ends. CDR1 and CDR2 (germline): SNHLY, FYNNEI. The CDR3 runs 13 residues. CDR3 in DNA: TGTGCCAGCAGGGGAGTTCGAAATGAAAAACTGTTTTTT. Translated: CASRGVRNEKLFF.

The rearrangement links TRBV28 to TRBJ1-4; weak D call: TRBD1 (6 bases). Trimming removed 5 bases at V and 5 bases at J, with 12 bases between. The germline gives CDR1 MDHEN, CDR2 SYDVKM. The CDR3 sequence is 14 residues long. As DNA, the CDR3 is TGTGCCAGCAGTGAAGGGACAAGAAATGAAAAACTGTTTTTT. This translates into CASSEGTRNEKLFF.

This clone has a handful of counts. CDR3 sequence (DNA): TGTGCCAGCAGCCGACAGGTATATACTGAAGCTTTCTTT. Translating gives CASSRQVYTEAFF. This chain joins TRBV14 and TRBJ1-1, with D tentatively TRBD1 (6 bases). V gave up 4 bases and J gave up 5 bases, with 11 bases separating them. This CDR3 has 13 amino acids. In germline, CDR1 is SGHDN, CDR2 FVKESK.

The rearrangement joins TRBV28 to TRBJ1-2; D may be TRBD1 (6 bases). Germline loops: CDR1 MDHEN, CDR2 SYDVKM. Trimming pared 10 bases from V and 6 bases from J, leaving 27 bases between. The CDR3 has 16 amino acids. The CDR3 is CATYLSGDTFANGYTF. The CDR3 DNA sequence: TGTGCCACCTACCTGTCAGGGGACACCTTCGCGAATGGCTACACCTTC.

The rearrangement joins TRBV27 to TRBJ2-7; TRBD1 matches at 7 bases. Losses at the gene ends were 4 bases for V and 3 bases for J; bases not matched to a gene: 6. CDR1 is MNHEY and CDR2 is SMNVEV in the germline V gene (reference sequence). The CDR3 is made up of 14 amino acids. This chain's CDR3 is CASSSPGQSYEQYF. The CDR3 DNA is TGTGCCAGCAGTTCACCGGGACAGAGCTACGAGCAGTACTTC.

The rearrangement uses TRBV7-9 and TRBJ2-1, with TRBD1 matching over 8 bases. V was clipped by 1 base and J by 11 bases; unmatched bases: 4. CDR1 is SEHNR, CDR2 FQNEAQ, per germline (reference sequence). The length of the CDR3 is 13 residues. CDR3 coding DNA: TGTGCCAGCAGCTTAGTCAGGGGGCTTAAGCAGTTCTTC. Its protein product is CASSLVRGLKQFF.

V is TRBV27 and J is TRBJ1-5; D is possibly TRBD1 (5 bases). Germline lookup yields CDR1 MNHEY and CDR2 SMNVEV (reference sequence). The V gene lost 3 bases and the J gene lost 0 bases, with 24 bases spanning the gap. This CDR3 region has 20 residues. The CDR3 nucleotides are TGTGCCAGCAGTTTTCGTCCGCCGTCTTCGACAGCTTATAGCAATCAGCCCCAGCATTTT. This gives the protein CASSFRPPSSTAYSNQPQHF.

This chain connects TRBV28 to TRBJ2-5, with D maybe TRBD1 (7 bases). The V end was cut by 8 bases, the J end by 5 bases, with 15 bases between. This CDR3 is built from 13 residues. The germline gives CDR1 MDHEN, CDR2 SYDVKM. The CDR3 DNA sequence: TGTGCCAGCCGGGCAGGGGGGTTCGAGACCCAGTACTTC. Residues: CASRAGGFETQYF.

V is TRBV11-2 and J is TRBJ2-3, with a tentative D call TRBD2 (5 bases). Trimming left V 5 bases short and J 1 base short, with 13 bases between. The CDR3 is 15 amino acids. Germline V gene lookup returns CDR1 SGHAT and CDR2 FQNNGV. The CDR3 reads CASSPASSRTDTQYF. CDR3 nucleotide sequence: TGTGCCAGCAGCCCAGCTAGCAGCCGCACAGATACGCAGTATTTT.

This chain joins TRBV30 and TRBJ1-3; D remains unclear. The V end was cut by 2 bases, the J end by 4 bases, with 12 bases between. Germline lookup yields CDR1 GTSNPN and CDR2 SVGIG (reference sequence). The CDR3 runs to 14 residues. CDR3 sequence reads: CAWSPGLSGNTIYF. Written as DNA, the CDR3 is TGTGCCTGGAGTCCTGGTCTTAGCGGAAACACCATATATTTT.

V and J are TRBV7-8 and TRBJ2-7, with D tentatively TRBD2 (5 bases). This CDR3 region has 11 residues. With 5 bases removed from V and 6 bases from J, the gap between germline ends came to 8 bases. Germline assignment: CDR1 SGHVS and CDR2 FQNEAQ. CDR3 DNA: TGTGCCAGCAGCACTAGAGTCGAGCAGTACTTC. This gives the protein CASSTRVEQYF.

CDR3 sequence: CASSLPPGGVAFLETQYF. For the CDR3, the DNA is TGTGCCAGCAGCTTACCTCCTGGAGGGGTAGCGTTCTTAGAGACCCAGTACTTC. The rearrangement links TRBV21-1 to TRBJ2-5; the listed D gene, TRBD2, was not tested against the DNA. TRBV21-1 counts as a pseudogene. This CDR3 is 18 amino acids long.

J is TRBJ2-1 and V is TRBV15, with D possibly TRBD2 on 5 matching bases. Germline V gene data show CDR1 as LNHNV and CDR2 as YYDKDF (reference sequence). The CDR3 consists of 15 residues. V was clipped by 9 bases and J by 6 bases, with 21 bases between them. The CDR3 region has the DNA TGTGCCACTCTACCTCGAGGAAGAGGGTCCAATGAGCAGTTCTTC. It yields the protein CATLPRGRGSNEQFF.

The chain carries TRBV6-1 and TRBJ2-1; 7 nucleotides align to TRBD2. Germline V gene lookup returns CDR1 MNHNS and CDR2 SASEGT. This CDR3 spans 14 amino acids. V shed 0 bases, J shed 9 bases, and the junction held 5 bases outside the gene matches. The CDR3 spells CASSEALASSEQFF. CDR3 bases: TGTGCCAGCAGTGAAGCACTAGCGAGCAGTGAGCAGTTCTTC.

The chain employs TRBV28 and TRBJ2-1; TRBD2 is a possible D gene (5 bases). The V gene lost 8 bases and the J gene lost 7 bases, with 15 bases spanning the gap. Germline CDR1 MDHEN, CDR2 SYDVKM. This CDR3 comprises 13 residues. This CDR3 is CASLKIEGNEQFF. CDR3 coding DNA: TGTGCCAGCCTAAAGATCGAGGGAAATGAGCAGTTCTTC.